What follows describes a single TCR beta chain. Every TCR beta cDNA library bore unique molecular identifiers. TCRdb ran MiXCR on the PCR reads and lists one entry per CDR3 protein. The repertoire has approximately 660,000 distinct CDR3 sequences, 55% to 70% of them found once; the top ten carry roughly 12%. The data derive from a study of post-analysis software for immune sequencing data. Material for sequencing was blood. This clonotype originated in a girl aged 2-15 years with multiple sclerosis.

The chain's CDR3 is CAWSVLVNTEAFF. In nucleotides, the CDR3 is TGTGCCTGGAGTGTACTGGTGAACACTGAAGCTTTCTTT. The rearrangement uses TRBV30 and TRBJ1-1; the D is unclear. Germline lookup yields CDR1 GTSNPN and CDR2 SVGIG (reference sequence). Trimming shortened V by 0 bases and J by 0 bases, and 5 bases separated the two germline ends. The CDR3 contains 13 residues.